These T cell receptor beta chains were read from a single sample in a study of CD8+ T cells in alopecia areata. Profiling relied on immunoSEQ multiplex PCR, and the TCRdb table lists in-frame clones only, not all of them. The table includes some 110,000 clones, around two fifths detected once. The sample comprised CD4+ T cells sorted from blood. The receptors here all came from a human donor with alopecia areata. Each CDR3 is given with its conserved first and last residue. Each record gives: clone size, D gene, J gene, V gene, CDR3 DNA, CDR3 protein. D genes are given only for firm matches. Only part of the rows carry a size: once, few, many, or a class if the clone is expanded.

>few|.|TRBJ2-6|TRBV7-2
TGTGCCAGCAGCATCCCCGGGTGGAGTGGGGCCAACGTCCTGACTTTC
CASSIPGWSGANVLTF
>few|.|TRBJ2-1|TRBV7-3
TGTGCCAGCAGCTTAACCTACGGCCAATGGAATGAGCAGTTCTTC
CASSLTYGQWNEQFF
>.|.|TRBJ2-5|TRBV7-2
TGTGCCAGCAGCTTTAACCCACAGCCCCAAGAGACCCAGTACTTC
CASSFNPQPQETQYF
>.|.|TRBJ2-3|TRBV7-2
TGTGCCAGCAGCTCCATCCCTGGGGATACGCAGTATTTT
CASSSIPGDTQYF
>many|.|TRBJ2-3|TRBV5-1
TGCGCCAGCAGCTTGGGGGGGTCCCCATTAGATACGCAGTATTTT
CASSLGGSPLDTQYF
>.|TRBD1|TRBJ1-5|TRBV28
TGTGCCAGCACCCTACAGGGGTTGGGTCAGCCCCAGCATTTT
CASTLQGLGQPQHF
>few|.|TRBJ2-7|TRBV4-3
TGCGCCAGCAGCCAATATCTCTCCTACGAGCAGTACTTC
CASSQYLSYEQYF
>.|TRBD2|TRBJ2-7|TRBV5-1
TGCGCCAGCAGCTTCGGACTAGCGGGAGGTTTAGCCTACGAGCAGTACTTC
CASSFGLAGGLAYEQYF
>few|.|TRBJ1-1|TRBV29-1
TGCAGCGTTGGGTTATCAGGGGAGAGAGCTGAAGCTTTCTTT
CSVGLSGERAEAFF
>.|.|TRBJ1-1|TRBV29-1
TGCAGCGTCGACTCCGGGACTGTGAACACTGAAGCTTTCTTT
CSVDSGTVNTEAFF
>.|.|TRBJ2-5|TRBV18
TGTGCCAGCTCACTAGGACAACAAGAGACCCAGTACTTC
CASSLGQQETQYF
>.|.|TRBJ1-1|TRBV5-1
TGCGCCAGCAGCCCCAGGGAGGAGACTGAAGCTTTCTTT
CASSPREETEAFF
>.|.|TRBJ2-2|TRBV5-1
TGCGCCAGCAGCTGGACTGTCACCGGGGAGCTGTTTTTT
CASSWTVTGELFF
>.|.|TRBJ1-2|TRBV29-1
TGCAGCGTTGGCGAAGCCCGCTATGGCTACACCTTC
CSVGEARYGYTF
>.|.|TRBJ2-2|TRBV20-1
TGCAGTGCTACAGGAGCCGGGGAGCTGTTTTTT
CSATGAGELFF
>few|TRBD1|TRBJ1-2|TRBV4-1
TGCGCCAGCAGCCACCAGACAGGGGATGACTATGGCTACACCTTC
CASSHQTGDDYGYTF
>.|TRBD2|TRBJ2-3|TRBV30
TGTGCCTGGACTAGCGGTCTAGATACGCAGTATTTT
CAWTSGLDTQYF
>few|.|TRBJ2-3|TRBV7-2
TGTGCCAGCAGCTTAGCCCCAAACCCCACAGATACGCAGTATTTT
CASSLAPNPTDTQYF
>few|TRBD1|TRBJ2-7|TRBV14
TGTGCCAGCAGGCGGACAGGGCAATCCTACGAGCAGTACTTC
CASRRTGQSYEQYF
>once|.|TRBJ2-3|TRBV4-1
TGCGCCAGCAGCCTCGGACCAAAAAACACAGATACGCAGTATTTT
CASSLGPKNTDTQYF
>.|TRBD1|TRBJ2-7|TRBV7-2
TGTGCCAGCAGCTGGGGACAGGGGCGTTGGGAGCAGTACTTC
CASSWGQGRWEQYF
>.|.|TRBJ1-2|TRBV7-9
TGTGCCAGCAGCTTAGAAGCGAAGAACTATGGCTACACCTTC
CASSLEAKNYGYTF
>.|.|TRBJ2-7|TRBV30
TGTGCCTGGAGTGTACGGGTCATGGGAGAGCAGTACTTC
CAWSVRVMGEQYF
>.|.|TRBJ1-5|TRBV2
TGTGCCAGCAGTGACAGGGCCGACATTGGCAATCAGCCCCAGCATTTT
CASSDRADIGNQPQHF
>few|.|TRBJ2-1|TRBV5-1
TGCGCCAGCAGCGAGGGTAAGAGCGCCTACAATGAGCAGTTCTTC
CASSEGKSAYNEQFF
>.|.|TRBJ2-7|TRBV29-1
TGCAGCGTTGGTCCGAGCTCCTACGAGCAGTACTTC
CSVGPSSYEQYF
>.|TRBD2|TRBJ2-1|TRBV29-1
TGCAGCGCTGGGGGACTAACTAGCAACGTTGAGCAGTTCTTC
CSAGGLTSNVEQFF
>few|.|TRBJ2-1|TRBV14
TGTGCCAGCCGGGTTTCCGGCAGCAGATACAATGAGCAGTTCTTC
CASRVSGSRYNEQFF
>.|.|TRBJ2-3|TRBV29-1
TGCAGCGGGGGTGGCACAGATACGCAGTATTTT
CSGGGTDTQYF